Below are 32 T cell receptor beta chains sequenced from a single sample in a study of shared clonotypes between healthy human individuals. This table comes from immunoSEQ multiplex PCR, and its TCRdb copy is limited to in-frame clones, with some not included. The sample has more than 2,000,000 clones; 80% to 95% are singletons. Sequenced input: naive CD4+ T cells from PBMCs. As for subset: CD45RA+ positively selected. All receptors come from a man aged 18-30 years in good health. Some clones in this sample may be carry-over from other donors' samples.

The chain couples TRBV5-1 to TRBJ2-7; D is perhaps TRBD2 (6 bases). The CDR3 is 15 residues long. The V end was cut by 4 bases, the J end by 0 bases, with 14 bases between. Germline loops: CDR1 SGHRS, CDR2 YFSETQ. CDR3 coding DNA: TGCGCCAGCAGCCCGCCCACGGGACTCTCCTACGAGCAGTACTTC. Translating it yields CASSPPTGLSYEQYF.

The chain joins TRBV5-1 to TRBJ2-7; 8 bases fit TRBD2. The V gene end was trimmed by 6 bases and the J gene end by 3 bases; junction bases not matched to a gene: 11. This CDR3 has 15 amino acids. Germline V gene sequence: CDR1 SGHRS, CDR2 YFSETQ. The CDR3 DNA reads TGCGCCAGCATCAAGTCACTAGCGGACCTCTACGAGCAGTACTTC. Amino acid sequence: CASIKSLADLYEQYF.

This sequence joins TRBV7-2 and TRBJ2-7; D uncertain. The CDR3 totals 14 residues. Per the germline V gene, CDR1 is SGHTA and CDR2 is FQGNSA. The V gene lost 6 bases and the J gene lost 0 bases, with 12 bases spanning the gap. CDR3 in amino acids: CASSRRRSSYEQYF. The CDR3 DNA reads as TGTGCCAGCAGTCGGAGACGGTCCTCCTACGAGCAGTACTTC.

Remarks on this clone: Other DNA sequences in the same sample also yield this CDR3. This chain links TRBV5-1 with TRBJ2-7, with D possibly being TRBD2 (5 bases). The germline V gene encodes CDR1 SGHRS and CDR2 YFSETQ. The CDR3 contains 15 residues. V lost 0 bases and J lost 0, with 10 bases in between. CDR3 coding DNA: TGCGCCAGCAGCTTGGTGGGGAGAAGCTCCTACGAGCAGTACTTC. Residues: CASSLVGRSSYEQYF.

The chain uses TRBV21-1 and TRBJ1-1; the table's D call of TRBD1 was not tested on the DNA. TRBV21-1 represents a pseudogene. This CDR3 spans 15 amino acids. The CDR3 DNA reads as TGTGCCAGCAGCAAAAGGACAGACCATAACACTGAAGCTTTCTTT. This gives the protein CASSKRTDHNTEAFF.

This clone was counted once. The chain has TRBV6-5 and TRBJ2-7; D perhaps matches TRBD1 (5 bases). The germline CDR1 and CDR2 sequences are MNHEY and SVGAGI. Trimming pared 6 bases from V and 5 bases from J, leaving 17 bases between. The CDR3 is made up of 14 amino acids. CDR3 loop: CASSLRQGWNEQYF. CDR3 bases: TGTGCCAGCAGCCTCCGGCAGGGATGGAACGAGCAGTACTTC.

A single count supports this clone. Its ends do not fully match the called genes, so a read error is possible. V gene TRBV7-8 combines with J gene TRBJ2-7; D is undetermined. Germline CDR1 SGHVS, CDR2 FQNEAQ. The CDR3 runs 15 residues. The CDR3 DNA reads TGCGCCAGCAGCCAGGATGCCAGCAACTTCTACGAGCAGTACTTC. Translated: CASSQDASNFYEQYF.

V usage is TRBV19 and J usage is TRBJ2-7; D remains unclear. V was cut by 3 bases and J by 3 bases, with 12 bases left in between. The CDR3 covers 14 residues. Per germline, CDR1 LNHDA and CDR2 SQIVND (reference sequence). The DNA of the CDR3 is TGTGCCAGTAGTATGGAGCCGCTGGGCTACGAGCAGTACTTC. Translating it yields CASSMEPLGYEQYF.

On this clone itself: A read error may produce the germline difference seen at one junction end. The chain joins TRBV6-6 to TRBJ2-3; TRBD1 matches at 8 bases. CDR3 size: 11 residues. CDR1 is MNHNY and CDR2 is SVGAGI in the germline V gene (reference sequence). The CDR3 sequence: CASRNRDRLHF. DNA for the CDR3: TGTGCCAGCAGAAACCGGGACAGGCTGCATTTT.

This clone was detected only once. This chain uses TRBV2 with TRBJ2-3; TRBD2 matches at 7 bases. This CDR3 has 16 residues. V was pared by 3 bases and J by 4 bases, with 10 bases of the junction left unmatched. Per germline, CDR1 SNHLY and CDR2 FYNNEI. The CDR3 sequence: CASSDRAGFGADTQYF. The CDR3 DNA is TGTGCCAGCAGTGACCGAGCGGGATTCGGCGCAGATACGCAGTATTTT.

This clone was observed once. The chain combines TRBV18 with TRBJ2-1, with 7 bases that match TRBD2. This CDR3 is built from 14 residues. V shed 7 bases, J shed 6 bases, and the junction held 9 bases outside the gene matches. Germline lookup yields CDR1 KGHSH and CDR2 LQKENI. The DNA of the CDR3 is TGTGCCAGCTTCCGGGGCGGGAGTGGCAATGAGCAGTTCTTC. Translation gives CASFRGGSGNEQFF.

The chain joins TRBV6-1 to TRBJ2-2; 12 nucleotides agree with TRBD2. CDR3 length: 16 residues. V shed 4 bases and J 4 bases; nucleotides not matched to a gene: 4. Germline V gives CDR1 MNHNS, CDR2 SASEGT. As DNA, the CDR3 is TGTGCCAGCAGTGGACTAGCGGGAGTAGGCACCGGGGAGCTGTTTTTT. Protein product: CASSGLAGVGTGELFF.

The chain uses TRBV7-2 and TRBJ2-1; D might be TRBD2 (6 bases). The CDR3 has 12 residues. The germline gives CDR1 SGHTA, CDR2 FQGNSA. V lost 3 bases and J 12 bases, leaving 12 bases between the germline ends. CDR3 DNA sequence: TGTGCCAGCAGCTTGCTAGCGTTGGGGCAGTTCTTC. It is translated as CASSLLALGQFF.

This clone was counted a single time. This chain connects TRBV6-1 to TRBJ1-1, with 7 positions matching TRBD1. The CDR3 consists of 14 residues. The V gene's germline CDR1 is MNHNS and CDR2 SASEGT. V was pared by 7 bases and J by 3 bases, with 8 bases of the junction left unmatched. The CDR3 bases are TGTGCCAGCAAAATCCAGGGGGACGACACTGAAGCTTTCTTT. Protein: CASKIQGDDTEAFF.

This chain connects TRBV28 to TRBJ1-3, with 9 nucleotides matching TRBD1. Germline V gene data show CDR1 as MDHEN and CDR2 as SYDVKM. J was trimmed by 1 base and V by 5 bases; bases with no gene match: 6. The CDR3 has 16 amino acids. CDR3 amino acids: CASSRGQGLSGNTIYF. The CDR3 DNA reads as TGTGCCAGCAGTAGGGGACAGGGCCTTTCTGGAAACACCATATATTTT.

V is TRBV15 and J is TRBJ2-3, with 8 bases matching TRBD1. V lost 5 bases and J lost 3; bases outside the gene matches: 4. The CDR3 length is 14 residues. CDR1 and CDR2 from the germline V gene are LNHNV and YYDKDF (reference sequence). The CDR3 coding sequence is TGTGCCACCAGCGTGGACAGGGCGACAGATACGCAGTATTTT. Amino acids: CATSVDRATDTQYF. The full variable domain, in which reference TRBV15 and TRBJ2-3 provide the parts outside the CDR3, is DAMVIQNPRYQVTQFGKPVTLSCSQTLNHNVMYWYQQKSSQAPKLLFHYYDKDFNNEADTPDNFQSRRPNTSFCFLDIRSPGLGDTAMYLCATSVDRATDTQYFGPGTRLTVL.

The V call is TRBV5-1, the J call TRBJ2-5; no clear D. The germline V gene encodes CDR1 SGHRS and CDR2 YFSETQ. Between the trimmed V and J ends, which lost 4 bases and 2 bases, there was a span of 12 bases. CDR3 size: 14 residues. CDR3 bases: TGCGCCAGCAGCGCCGCGCCTCCGCAAGAGACCCAGTACTTC. Amino acid sequence: CASSAAPPQETQYF.

J is TRBJ2-7 and V is TRBV6-1, with D hard to call. The CDR3 sequence is 12 residues long. CDR1 and CDR2 (germline): MNHNS, SASEGT. V shed 4 bases and J shed 5 bases, with 9 bases lying between them. The CDR3 is CASSGVGNEQYF. Written as DNA, the CDR3 is TGTGCCAGCAGTGGAGTGGGGAACGAGCAGTACTTC.

This chain links TRBV6-1 with TRBJ1-2, with a possible D match to TRBD1 (6 bases). The CDR3 contains 11 residues. Germline CDR1 reads MNHNS; CDR2 reads SASEGT. Between the trimmed V and J ends, which lost 5 bases and 8 bases, there was a span of 9 bases. The CDR3 region is CASSRGQGYTF. The CDR3 DNA sequence: TGTGCCAGCAGTAGGGGACAAGGCTACACCTTC.

The chain is built from TRBV2 and TRBJ2-7; D is possibly TRBD2 (7 bases). Trimming cost V 7 bases and J 1 base, with 14 bases left between them. The CDR3 length is 14 residues. Germline V gene sequence: CDR1 SNHLY, CDR2 FYNNEI. As DNA, the CDR3 is TGTGCCAGCATCAGGGGAGGGGGGTCCTACGAGCAGTACTTC. Protein product: CASIRGGGSYEQYF. Based on the CDR3 plus reference TRBV2 and TRBJ2-7, the full variable domain is EPEVTQTPSHQVTQMGQEVILRCVPISNHLYFYWYRQILGQKVEFLVSFYNNEISEKSEIFDDQFSVERPDGSNFTLKIRSTKLEDSAMYFCASIRGGGSYEQYFGPGTRLTVT.

The V and J genes are TRBV7-8 and TRBJ1-1; TRBD1 agrees at 11 bases. Trimming removed 8 bases from V and 5 bases from J; junction bases left unmatched: 10. The CDR3 loop spans 15 amino acids. Germline CDR1 and CDR2: SGHVS and FQNEAQ. CDR3 amino acids: CASGPRDRGGTEAFF. The CDR3 region has the DNA TGTGCCAGCGGACCGCGGGACAGGGGGGGGACTGAAGCTTTCTTT.

The chain couples TRBV28 to TRBJ1-5; D is unresolved. This CDR3 spans 12 amino acids. Between the trimmed V and J ends, which lost 6 bases and 3 bases, there was a span of 6 bases. Germline V lookup: CDR1 MDHEN, CDR2 SYDVKM. CDR3 loop: CASRSYNQPQHF. CDR3 DNA: TGTGCCAGCAGGAGTTACAATCAGCCCCAGCATTTT.

The rearrangement uses TRBV7-2 and TRBJ1-5; tentative D call: TRBD1 (5 bases). Germline CDR1 SGHTA, CDR2 FQGNSA. The CDR3 sequence is 14 residues long. V lost 7 bases, J lost 6 bases, and 16 bases lay in between. The CDR3 DNA reads TGTGCCAGCACCCTTCTCGGGGGGAGTCAGCCCCAGCATTTT. Its translation is CASTLLGGSQPQHF.

The chain links TRBV19 to TRBJ2-3, with 10 bases fitting TRBD2. The CDR3 loop spans 18 amino acids. CDR1 is LNHDA, CDR2 SQIVND, per germline (reference sequence). J lost 3 bases, V lost 5 bases, and 14 bases had no gene match. The CDR3 bases are TGTGCCAGTAGTTTAAGGCTAGCGGGAGACCGAGGTACAGATACGCAGTATTTT. This gives the protein CASSLRLAGDRGTDTQYF.

The gene calls are TRBV28 and TRBJ2-5; 8 bases line up with TRBD1. The CDR3 sequence is 12 residues long. The ends lost 10 bases at V and 4 bases at J; junction bases unmatched: 5. From germline, CDR1 is MDHEN and CDR2 SYDVKM. The CDR3 nucleotides are TGTGCCATCAGGACAGGGCGAGAGACCCAGTACTTC. Its protein is CAIRTGRETQYF.

The V and J genes are TRBV5-1 and TRBJ2-7, with a weak D call TRBD1 (6 bases). Germline V lookup: CDR1 SGHRS, CDR2 YFSETQ. CDR3 length: 17 amino acids. Trimming shortened V by 4 bases and J by 7 bases, and 27 bases separated the two germline ends. The CDR3 DNA reads as TGCGCCAGCAGCCAAGAAATCAGGACAGTATCGGCCTCTGAGCAGTACTTC. It specifies CASSQEIRTVSASEQYF.

Written as DNA, the CDR3 is TGTGCCAGCCAAATTGGGAATACAGATACGCAGTATTTT. This gives the protein CASQIGNTDTQYF. This rearrangement joins TRBV28 to TRBJ2-3; no reliable D call. The CDR3 sequence is 13 residues long. CDR1 and CDR2 (germline): MDHEN, SYDVKM. Trimming stripped 8 bases from V and 3 bases from J, with 12 bases between. Together with reference TRBV28 and TRBJ2-3, the CDR3 gives the full variable domain: DVKVTQSSRYLVKRTGEKVFLECVQDMDHENMFWYRQDPGLGLRLIYFSYDVKMKEKGDIPEGYSVSREKKERFSLILESASTNQTSMYLCASQIGNTDTQYFGPGTRLTVL.

V is TRBV28 and J is TRBJ2-7; D remains unclear. Germline V gives CDR1 MDHEN, CDR2 SYDVKM. V was shortened by 7 bases and J by 0 bases, with 13 bases between the two germline ends. CDR3 length equals 14 residues. For the CDR3, the DNA is TGTGCCAGCACGACTCCCAAGGGCTCCTACGAGCAGTACTTC. Protein: CASTTPKGSYEQYF.

The V gene is TRBV19, the J gene TRBJ2-5, with 12 bases matching TRBD2. The CDR3 is made up of 15 amino acids. V lost 8 bases and J lost 5; bases outside the gene matches: 9. The germline CDR1 and CDR2 sequences are LNHDA and SQIVND (reference sequence). This CDR3 is CASSWTSGNQETQYF. The CDR3 DNA follows: TGTGCCAGTTCCTGGACTAGCGGGAATCAGGAGACCCAGTACTTC.

The V call is TRBV18, the J call TRBJ2-7, with 8 bases matching TRBD2. With 3 bases clipped from V and 3 bases from J, the junction kept 4 bases outside the gene matches. The CDR3 covers 14 residues. Germline CDR1 reads KGHSH; CDR2 reads LQKENI. The CDR3 reads CASSPSGSNYEQYF. The CDR3, as DNA: TGTGCCAGCTCACCGAGCGGGAGTAACTACGAGCAGTACTTC.

The chain has TRBV7-9 and TRBJ2-7; either TRBD1 or TRBD2 may supply D (5 bases each). This CDR3 comprises 17 residues. Germline V CDR1 and CDR2: SEHNR, FQNEAQ (reference sequence). V lost 1 base and J 3 bases, leaving 19 bases between the germline ends. Written as DNA, the CDR3 is TGTGCCAGCAGCTTAGGCGTTGGTGGAGGACATCTCTACGAGCAGTACTTC. It is translated as CASSLGVGGGHLYEQYF.

CDR3 residues: CASSLSGRRQETQYF. For the CDR3, the DNA is TGTGCCAGCAGCTTAAGCGGGAGACGACAAGAGACCCAGTACTTC. The V and J genes are TRBV7-3 and TRBJ2-5; 7 bases are a match to TRBD2. The CDR3 has 15 amino acids. The V and J ends lost 1 base and 2 bases, in that order; junction bases with no gene match: 4. CDR1 and CDR2 (germline): SGHTA, FQGTGA.